Following are 11 T cell receptor beta chains from one sample sequenced in a study of T cell responses to AZD1222 COVID-19 vaccine. Clones were read by immunoSEQ multiplex PCR, and TCRdb kept only the in-frame ones, dropping some. Found here are about 120,000 clones, about 92% of them singletons; the top ten hold more than 4.5%. Specimen: peripheral blood, collected 28 days after the second AZD1222 dose. The source is an adult who received the AZD1222 COVID-19 vaccine.

The chain employs TRBV5-6 and TRBJ1-3; TRBD1 agrees at 8 bases. In germline, CDR1 is SGHDT, CDR2 YYEEEE. V was pared by 6 bases and J by 3 bases, with 5 bases of the junction left unmatched. CDR3 length: 14 amino acids. The CDR3 region is CASTTGGGGNTIYF. CDR3 nucleotides: TGTGCCAGCACCACAGGGGGAGGTGGAAACACCATATATTTT.

The chain recombines TRBV25-1 with TRBJ1-1, with a tentative D call TRBD1 (6 bases). CDR1 and CDR2 from the germline V gene are MGHDK and SYGVNS. CDR3 size: 13 residues. Trimming removed 8 bases from V and 3 bases from J, with 13 bases in between. For the CDR3, the DNA is TGTGCCAGCTCGCCTAGGGGGGACACTGAAGCTTTCTTT. Amino acids: CASSPRGDTEAFF.

This clone was recorded only once. This chain links TRBV5-6 with TRBJ1-2, with 7 bases fitting TRBD1. With 0 bases clipped from V and 7 bases from J, the junction kept 3 bases outside the gene matches. This CDR3 spans 13 amino acids. CDR1 is SGHDT and CDR2 is YYEEEE in the germline V gene. CDR3 region: CASSLVAGGGYTF. CDR3 DNA: TGTGCCAGCAGCTTGGTGGCAGGGGGTGGCTACACCTTC.

This chain links TRBV19 with TRBJ1-5; D is perhaps TRBD1 (5 bases). The CDR3 loop spans 13 amino acids. V lost 4 bases and J 6 bases, leaving 10 bases between the germline ends. The germline V gene encodes CDR1 LNHDA and CDR2 SQIVND (reference sequence). CDR3 sequence reads: CASSTQGGQPQHF. DNA of the CDR3: TGTGCCAGTAGTACTCAGGGAGGTCAGCCCCAGCATTTT.

The rearrangement links TRBV27 to TRBJ1-2, with D possibly TRBD1 on 5 matching bases. V lost 5 bases, J lost 0 bases, and 16 bases lay in between. Germline CDR1 is MNHEY and CDR2 is SMNVEV (reference sequence). The CDR3 spans 16 residues. The CDR3 spells CASSPRAAGPNYGYTF. As DNA, the CDR3 is TGTGCCAGCAGTCCACGGGCAGCGGGGCCTAACTATGGCTACACCTTC.

The chain employs TRBV30 and TRBJ2-7; possible D gene TRBD1, 6 bases. Germline V gene data show CDR1 as GTSNPN and CDR2 as SVGIG (reference sequence). This CDR3 is 13 amino acids long. Trimming took 8 bases from V and 0 from J, leaving 14 bases between them. The CDR3 DNA is TGTGCCGGGATGGACAGAAACTCCTACGAGCAGTACTTC. Encoded protein: CAGMDRNSYEQYF. Using reference TRBV30 and TRBJ2-7 for the parts outside the CDR3, the full variable domain is SQTIHQWPATLVQPVGSPLSLECTVEGTSNPNLYWYRQAAGRGLQLLFYSVGIGQISSEVPQNLSASRPQDRQFILSSKKLLLSDSGFYLCAGMDRNSYEQYFGPGTRLTVT.

The chain uses TRBV4-1 and TRBJ1-2, with D perhaps matching TRBD1 (6 bases). The CDR3 has 15 amino acids. Per germline, CDR1 MGHRA and CDR2 YSYEKL. V gave up 1 base and J gave up 3 bases, with 12 bases separating them. This CDR3 is CASSQVAGVDYGYTF. The CDR3 DNA reads as TGCGCCAGCAGCCAAGTAGCAGGGGTGGACTATGGCTACACCTTC.

DNA for the CDR3: TGCAGTGCTCGAACAGGGTCCGGCTACACCTTC. Encoded protein: CSARTGSGYTF. This rearrangement joins TRBV20-1 to TRBJ1-2, with D tentatively TRBD1 (6 bases). Germline values: CDR1 DFQATT, CDR2 SNEGSKA (reference sequence). The CDR3 consists of 11 residues. V was cut by 5 bases and J by 8 bases, with 12 bases left in between.

This rearrangement joins TRBV2 to TRBJ1-3, with unresolved D. V was shortened by 3 bases and J by 1 base, with 10 bases between the two germline ends. The CDR3 is 15 residues long. CDR1 is SNHLY, CDR2 FYNNEI, per germline. The CDR3 spells CASSEIGLSGNTIYF. In DNA form, the CDR3 reads TGTGCCAGCAGTGAGATCGGGCTGTCTGGAAACACCATATATTTT.

V is TRBV30 and J is TRBJ2-7; no clear D. Germline loops: CDR1 GTSNPN, CDR2 SVGIG (reference sequence). The CDR3 totals 17 residues. V lost 2 bases, J lost 4 bases, and 24 bases lay in between. The CDR3 nucleotides read TGTGCCTGGAGTAATCCCAAGAGACGTGGAATGTGGTACGAGCAGTACTTC. As protein: CAWSNPKRRGMWYEQYF.

V gene TRBV7-2 combines with J gene TRBJ1-5; D perhaps matches TRBD1 (6 bases). V gave up 3 bases and J gave up 7 bases, with 16 bases separating them. The CDR3 covers 15 residues. Germline assignment: CDR1 SGHTA and CDR2 FQGNSA. CDR3 region: CASSFFRAGEQPQHF. The DNA for the CDR3 is TGTGCCAGCAGCTTCTTTCGGGCAGGGGAGCAGCCCCAGCATTTT.